The 26 T cell receptor beta chains presented below share a single source sample, sequenced in a study of control samples from healthy donors and cancer patients. The method was immunoSEQ multiplex PCR; TCRdb's version includes in-frame clones alone and lacks a portion of them. The repertoire has approximately 190,000 clones, roughly nine tenths of them found once; the top ten carry over 1.5%. Sequences were obtained from blood. The receptors come from a man under 40 in good health.

This chain links TRBV15 with TRBJ2-7; D not resolved. Trimming pared 0 bases from V and 4 bases from J, leaving 7 bases between. Germline loops: CDR1 LNHNV, CDR2 YYDKDF (reference sequence). This CDR3 has 13 amino acids. The CDR3 coding sequence is TGTGCCACCAGCAGAGATCCCGGTTACGAGCAGTACTTC. Amino acid sequence: CATSRDPGYEQYF.

This clone was seen once. CDR3 sequence (DNA): TGTGCCAGCAGCCCCGGGACTAGCGGTTACAATGAGCAGTTCTTC. Its protein is CASSPGTSGYNEQFF. The chain combines TRBV7-8 with TRBJ2-1, with TRBD2 matching over 11 bases. This CDR3 has 15 residues. Germline CDR1 and CDR2: SGHVS and FQNEAQ. The V segment lost 5 bases and the J segment 4 bases; nucleotides outside the gene matches: 4.

The CDR3 coding sequence is TGCACCAGCAGCCCGGGGGTGGCGGCGGGGGGGACCTACAATGAGCAGTTCTTC. It is translated as CTSSPGVAAGGTYNEQFF. The chain couples TRBV1 to TRBJ2-1; TRBD2, as called in the table, went unchecked against the DNA. TRBV1 is assigned pseudogene status. The CDR3 runs to 18 residues.

The rearrangement joins TRBV4-2 to TRBJ2-3; possibly TRBD2 for D (6 bases). Germline V lookup: CDR1 LGHNA, CDR2 YNFKEQ. V was clipped by 0 bases and J by 0 bases, with 13 bases between them. The CDR3 covers 17 residues. The CDR3 region has the DNA TGTGCCAGCAGCCAAGAGGTAGCGGCTTCCAGCACAGATACGCAGTATTTT. Encoded protein: CASSQEVAASSTDTQYF.

The rearrangement joins TRBV27 to TRBJ2-3, with unresolved D. This CDR3 spans 15 amino acids. From germline, CDR1 is MNHEY and CDR2 SMNVEV (reference sequence). The V gene lost 2 bases and the J gene lost 4 bases, with 13 bases spanning the gap. CDR3 sequence: CASSLQAGTSDTQYF. Written as DNA, the CDR3 is TGTGCCAGCAGTTTACAGGCCGGCACATCAGATACGCAGTATTTT.

The rearrangement joins TRBV11-2 to TRBJ2-1, with 9 bases fitting TRBD2. The V gene end was trimmed by 3 bases and the J gene end by 4 bases; junction bases not matched to a gene: 7. The CDR3 is made up of 16 amino acids. Germline V gene sequence: CDR1 SGHAT, CDR2 FQNNGV. CDR3 region: CASSFSLRGGYNEQFF. Written as DNA, the CDR3 is TGTGCCAGCAGCTTCTCGTTGCGGGGGGGATACAATGAGCAGTTCTTC.

J is TRBJ1-5 and V is TRBV27; D gene unclear. This CDR3 has 16 residues. Germline V gene sequence: CDR1 MNHEY, CDR2 SMNVEV (reference sequence). Deletions cut 6 bases from V and 4 bases from J, with 19 bases between. Here the CDR3 DNA reads TGTGCCAGCAGGGAAACGGGCAGAAATTGGAATCAGCCCCAGCATTTT. Residues: CASRETGRNWNQPQHF.

A single count supports this clone. V is TRBV6-5 and J is TRBJ2-2; D ambiguous. The V end was cut by 10 bases, the J end by 3 bases, with 9 bases between. Germline CDR1 and CDR2: MNHEY and SVGAGI. The CDR3 has 12 amino acids. The CDR3 loop is CATASDTGELFF. CDR3 coding DNA: TGTGCCACCGCGTCGGACACCGGGGAGCTGTTTTTT.

The chain employs TRBV23-1 and TRBJ1-3; 11 bases line up with TRBD1. TRBV23-1 is recorded as an ORF, its role being uncertain. The CDR3 is made up of 17 amino acids. J gave up 6 bases and V 1 base, and 8 bases lay outside the gene matches. CDR3 residues: CASSQWWGGQGENTIYF. The CDR3, as DNA: TGCGCCAGCAGTCAATGGTGGGGGGGACAGGGGGAAAACACCATATATTTT.

The rearrangement joins TRBV7-2 to TRBJ2-3, with 7 bases fitting TRBD2. This CDR3 is built from 17 residues. Germline V lookup: CDR1 SGHTA, CDR2 FQGNSA. The V gene end was trimmed by 0 bases and the J gene end by 4 bases; junction bases not matched to a gene: 10. The CDR3 here is CASSLAPRGEVPDTQYF. In nucleotides, the CDR3 is TGTGCCAGCAGCTTAGCCCCCCGGGGGGAGGTCCCAGATACGCAGTATTTT. Variable domain in full (rest from reference TRBV7-2 and TRBJ2-3): GAGVSQSPSNKVTEKGKDVELRCDPISGHTALYWYRQSLGQGLEFLIYFQGNSAPDKSGLPSDRFSAERTGGSVSTLTIQRTQQEDSAVYLCASSLAPRGEVPDTQYFGPGTRLTVL.

The chain recombines TRBV4-1 with TRBJ2-6; D gene unclear. V was pared by 0 bases and J by 0 bases, with 9 bases between. Germline CDR1 reads MGHRA; CDR2 reads YSYEKL. The CDR3 extends over 17 amino acids. CDR3 amino acids: CASSQDRFSSGANVLTF. In DNA form, the CDR3 reads TGCGCCAGCAGCCAAGACAGGTTTAGCTCTGGGGCCAACGTCCTGACTTTC.

The V call is TRBV10-3, the J call TRBJ1-3, with 8 bases fitting TRBD1. The CDR3 spans 14 residues. The V gene end was trimmed by 8 bases and the J gene end by 4 bases; junction bases not matched to a gene: 7. Germline assignment: CDR1 ENHRY and CDR2 SYGVKD. CDR3 region: CAIGQGMSGNTIYF. CDR3 DNA sequence: TGTGCCATCGGACAGGGAATGTCCGGAAACACCATATATTTT.

V is TRBV12-5 and J is TRBJ2-2, with D possibly TRBD2 on 5 matching bases. Trimming took 2 bases from V and 5 from J, leaving 15 bases between them. CDR3 size: 16 residues. The V gene's germline CDR1 is LGHNT and CDR2 FRNRAP. The CDR3 sequence is CASGLPSLGGTGELFF. The CDR3 DNA follows: TGTGCTAGTGGTTTGCCGTCCCTCGGAGGTACCGGGGAGCTGTTTTTT.

CDR3 in amino acids: CASSTARGYEQYF. In nucleotides, the CDR3 is TGTGCCAGTAGTACCGCCCGGGGCTACGAGCAGTACTTC. V is TRBV19 and J is TRBJ2-7; the D gene is possibly TRBD2 (5 bases). This CDR3 is built from 13 residues. Between the trimmed V and J ends, which lost 4 bases and 3 bases, there was a span of 10 bases. Germline V gene lookup returns CDR1 LNHDA and CDR2 SQIVND (reference sequence).

V usage is TRBV7-9 and J usage is TRBJ1-4; the D gene is possibly TRBD1 (6 bases). Germline CDR1 and CDR2: SEHNR and FQNEAQ (reference sequence). This CDR3 contains 14 residues. Trimming took 10 bases from V and 0 from J, leaving 12 bases between them. The CDR3 DNA reads TGTGCCACCGCGGACAGTTCAACTAATGAAAAACTGTTTTTT. This gives the protein CATADSSTNEKLFF.

J is TRBJ1-1 and V is TRBV19; no clear D gene. Between the trimmed V and J ends, which lost 6 bases and 0 bases, there was a span of 11 bases. Germline lookup yields CDR1 LNHDA and CDR2 SQIVND (reference sequence). The CDR3 covers 14 residues. CDR3: CASSDGVMNTEAFF. The CDR3 DNA reads as TGTGCCAGTAGCGACGGGGTCATGAACACTGAAGCTTTCTTT.

This clone was seen just once. The V call is TRBV21-1, the J call TRBJ2-7; TRBD1, the table's D call, was not compared with the DNA. TRBV21-1 is a documented pseudogene. The CDR3 spans 12 residues. The chain's CDR3 is CASTDTAYEQYF. The CDR3 DNA follows: TGTGCCAGCACCGACACCGCCTACGAGCAGTACTTC.

This sequence joins TRBV9 and TRBJ1-3; D gene unclear. The CDR3 has 16 residues. Trimming stripped 4 bases from V and 0 bases from J, with 14 bases between. Germline assignment: CDR1 SGDLS and CDR2 YYNGEE. The CDR3 is CASSPPAGHSGNTIYF. CDR3 nucleotides: TGTGCCAGCAGCCCACCCGCAGGTCACTCTGGAAACACCATATATTTT.

The chain links TRBV3-1 (or the pseudogene TRBV3-2) to TRBJ2-1; 8 bases are shared with TRBD2. After removal of 5 bases from V and 7 bases from J, the junction contained 10 bases not matched to a gene. The CDR3 totals 15 residues. Germline V gives CDR1 LGHDT, CDR2 YNNKEL (reference sequence). The CDR3 DNA reads TGTGCCAGCAGCTACGAAGCACTAGCGGTGAATGAGCAGTTCTTC. This codes for CASSYEALAVNEQFF.

This clone is a singleton in its sample. This sequence joins TRBV13 and TRBJ1-1; 7 nucleotides agree with TRBD1. Germline CDR1 and CDR2: PRHDT and FYEKMQ (reference sequence). The CDR3 covers 13 residues. The V segment lost 5 bases and the J segment 5 bases; nucleotides outside the gene matches: 5. CDR3 sequence (DNA): TGTGCCAGCAGCGCGCAGGGGGAGACTGAAGCTTTCTTT. Protein product: CASSAQGETEAFF.

V gene TRBV10-1 combines with J gene TRBJ2-7; no clear D gene. Germline V gene sequence: CDR1 WNHNN, CDR2 SYGVQD (reference sequence). The V and J ends lost 4 bases and 3 bases respectively, with 10 bases between them. The CDR3 is 13 residues long. The CDR3 DNA reads TGCGCCAGCAGTGGGTCCCCAGGCTACGAGCAGTACTTC. The encoded protein is CASSGSPGYEQYF.

V and J are TRBV12-5 and TRBJ1-5; D gene uncertain. With 2 bases removed from V and 3 bases from J, the gap between germline ends came to 8 bases. Germline-derived CDR1 and CDR2 are LGHNT and FRNRAP. The CDR3 extends over 14 amino acids. The CDR3 DNA reads as TGTGCTAGTGGTTTGTTGCAGGTCAATCAGCCCCAGCATTTT. It is translated as CASGLLQVNQPQHF.

CDR3 sequence (DNA): TGTGCCTGGAGTGGGGACCAAGAGACCCAGTACTTC. It translates to CAWSGDQETQYF. The rearrangement links TRBV30 to TRBJ2-5; D is ambiguous. Trimming took 1 base from V and 0 from J, leaving 3 bases between them. Germline V gene data show CDR1 as GTSNPN and CDR2 as SVGIG (reference sequence). This CDR3 contains 12 residues.

V and J are TRBV6-5 and TRBJ1-1; 10 positions match TRBD1. This CDR3 is built from 14 residues. The V segment lost 7 bases and the J segment 1 base; nucleotides outside the gene matches: 3. Germline values: CDR1 MNHEY, CDR2 SVGAGI. CDR3 sequence reads: CASIRDRGNTEAFF. CDR3 coding DNA: TGTGCCAGCATTCGGGACAGGGGGAACACTGAAGCTTTCTTT.

V and J are TRBV7-3 and TRBJ2-1; TRBD2 is a possible D gene (6 bases). Trimming left V 0 bases short and J 6 bases short, with 9 bases between. CDR1 SGHTA and CDR2 FQGTGA come from the germline V gene. The CDR3 sequence is 14 residues long. The DNA of the CDR3 is TGTGCCAGCAGCTTAACGGGACTCCCCAATGAGCAGTTCTTC. As protein: CASSLTGLPNEQFF.

V is TRBV6-5 and J is TRBJ2-3; D is possibly TRBD1 (5 bases). V shed 7 bases and J shed 2 bases, with 13 bases lying between them. CDR3 length: 14 amino acids. Germline lookup yields CDR1 MNHEY and CDR2 SVGAGI. CDR3 nucleotides: TGTGCCAGCACCCCGCCAGGGATCACAGATACGCAGTATTTT. Translation: CASTPPGITDTQYF.